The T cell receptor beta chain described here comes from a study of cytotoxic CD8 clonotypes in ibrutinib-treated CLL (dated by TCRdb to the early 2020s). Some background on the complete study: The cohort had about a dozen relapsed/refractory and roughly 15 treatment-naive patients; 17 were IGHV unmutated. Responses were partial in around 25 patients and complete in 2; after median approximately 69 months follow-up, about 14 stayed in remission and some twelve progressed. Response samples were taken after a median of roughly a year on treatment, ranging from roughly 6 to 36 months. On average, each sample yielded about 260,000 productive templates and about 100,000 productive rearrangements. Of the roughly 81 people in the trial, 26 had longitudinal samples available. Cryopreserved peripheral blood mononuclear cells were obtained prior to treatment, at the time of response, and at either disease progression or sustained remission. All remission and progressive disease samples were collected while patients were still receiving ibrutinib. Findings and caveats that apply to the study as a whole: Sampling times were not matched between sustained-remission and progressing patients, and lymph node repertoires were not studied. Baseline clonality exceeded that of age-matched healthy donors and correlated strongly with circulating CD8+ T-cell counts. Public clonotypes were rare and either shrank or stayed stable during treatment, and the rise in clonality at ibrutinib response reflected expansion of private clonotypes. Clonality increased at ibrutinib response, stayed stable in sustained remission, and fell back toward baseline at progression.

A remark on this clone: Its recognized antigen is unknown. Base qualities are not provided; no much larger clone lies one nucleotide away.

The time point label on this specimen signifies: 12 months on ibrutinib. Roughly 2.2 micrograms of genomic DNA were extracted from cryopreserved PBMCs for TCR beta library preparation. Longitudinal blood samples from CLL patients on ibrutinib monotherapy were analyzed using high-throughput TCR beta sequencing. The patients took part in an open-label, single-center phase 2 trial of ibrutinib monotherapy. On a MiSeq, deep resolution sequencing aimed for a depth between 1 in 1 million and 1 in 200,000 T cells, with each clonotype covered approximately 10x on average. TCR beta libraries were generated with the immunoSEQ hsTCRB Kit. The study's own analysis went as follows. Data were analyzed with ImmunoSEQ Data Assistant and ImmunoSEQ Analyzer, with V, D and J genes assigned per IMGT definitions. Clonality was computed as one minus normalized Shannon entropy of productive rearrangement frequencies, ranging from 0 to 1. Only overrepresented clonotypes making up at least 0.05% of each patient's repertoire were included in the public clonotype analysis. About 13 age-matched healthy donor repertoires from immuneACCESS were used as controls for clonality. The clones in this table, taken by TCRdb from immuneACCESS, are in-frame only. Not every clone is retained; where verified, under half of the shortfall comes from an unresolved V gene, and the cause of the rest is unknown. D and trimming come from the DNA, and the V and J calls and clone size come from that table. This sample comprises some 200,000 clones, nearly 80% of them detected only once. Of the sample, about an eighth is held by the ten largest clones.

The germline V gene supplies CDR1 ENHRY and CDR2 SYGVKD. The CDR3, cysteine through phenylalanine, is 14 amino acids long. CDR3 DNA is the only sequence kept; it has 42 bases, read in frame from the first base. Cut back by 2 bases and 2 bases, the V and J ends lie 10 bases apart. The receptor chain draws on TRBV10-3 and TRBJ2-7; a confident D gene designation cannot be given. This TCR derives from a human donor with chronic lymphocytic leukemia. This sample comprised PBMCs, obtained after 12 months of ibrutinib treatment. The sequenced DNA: TGTGCCATCAGTGAGAGCAGAGATCCCTACGAGCAGTACTTC. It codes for CAISESRDPYEQYF.